The 30 T cell receptor beta chains listed next were all sequenced from one sample in a study of patients and donors after allogeneic stem cell transplantation. Each CDR3 protein is one row after TCRdb ran MiXCR on the RT-PCR reads. This table has more than 850,000 distinct CDR3 sequences, roughly 18% appearing once. Sequencing was carried out using blood, either unsorted or a sorted T cell fraction (not recorded which). The source is a human donor who was either an allogeneic HSCT recipient or a stem cell or donor lymphocyte infusion donor (not recorded which). It is not recorded whose cells these are; they may come from a transplant donor.

J is TRBJ2-7 and V is TRBV5-1; TRBD2 is a possible D gene (6 bases). Germline V gene sequence: CDR1 SGHRS, CDR2 YFSETQ. The CDR3 totals 15 residues. Trimming stripped 4 bases from V and 0 bases from J, with 14 bases between. This CDR3 reads CASSPRTKNSYEQYF. For the CDR3, the DNA is TGCGCCAGCAGCCCGCGGACTAAAAACTCCTACGAGCAGTACTTC.

The chain is built from TRBV11-2 and TRBJ2-1, with a tentative D call TRBD2 (5 bases). V lost 4 bases and J lost 7, with 17 bases in between. The CDR3 spans 15 residues. CDR1 and CDR2 (germline): SGHAT, FQNNGV. CDR3 bases: TGTGCCAGCAGCTCCGGGAACCTCCATGGGAATGAGCAGTTCTTC. Protein product: CASSSGNLHGNEQFF.

The chain links TRBV7-8 to TRBJ2-7; perhaps TRBD1 as D (6 bases). The CDR3 spans 15 residues. With 5 bases removed from V and 2 bases from J, the gap between germline ends came to 16 bases. Germline CDR1 is SGHVS and CDR2 is FQNEAQ. Written as DNA, the CDR3 is TGTGCCAGCAGCACAGGACAGACGATTACCTACGAGCAGTACTTC. This sequence encodes CASSTGQTITYEQYF.

The rearrangement links TRBV29-1 to TRBJ2-3; TRBD1 agrees at 7 bases. The germline V gene encodes CDR1 SQVTM and CDR2 ANQGSEA. The CDR3 has 15 amino acids. V shed 0 bases and J 7 bases; nucleotides not matched to a gene: 10. CDR3 sequence reads: CSVEDDREEWNTQYF. The CDR3 DNA is TGCAGCGTTGAAGATGACAGGGAAGAATGGAATACGCAGTATTTT.

This clonotype was counted a few times. The V gene is TRBV6-2 or TRBV6-3, the J gene TRBJ1-2, with TRBD1 identical over 7 bases. The CDR3 totals 14 residues. V lost 2 bases, J lost 3 bases, and 3 bases stayed unmatched. The V gene's germline CDR1 is MNHEY and CDR2 SVGEGT. The CDR3 DNA reads TGTGCCAGCAGTTACATGGGACAGCACTATGGCTACACCTTC. Its protein is CASSYMGQHYGYTF.

This clonotype was detected only a few times. The chain recombines TRBV5-1 with TRBJ1-1, with a tentative D call TRBD1 (5 bases). The CDR3 is made up of 15 amino acids. V gave up 4 bases and J gave up 2 bases, with 15 bases separating them. Germline lookup yields CDR1 SGHRS and CDR2 YFSETQ. DNA of the CDR3: TGCGCCAGCAGCGAGGACATCTCCACCAACACTGAAGCTTTCTTT. Protein sequence: CASSEDISTNTEAFF.

Ten or more counts support this clonotype. The chain's CDR3 is CASSFNYGYTF. In nucleotides, the CDR3 is TGTGCCAGCAGTTTTAACTATGGCTACACCTTC. The chain employs TRBV12-3 or TRBV12-4 and TRBJ1-2; D unclear. This CDR3 has 11 amino acids. Trimming stripped 3 bases from V and 1 base from J, with 0 bases between.

This clonotype was detected only a few times. J is TRBJ2-5 and V is TRBV15, with D possibly matching TRBD2 (5 bases). This CDR3 region has 13 residues. The V end lost 1 base, the J end lost 7 bases, and 10 bases lay between the germline ends. Germline-derived CDR1 and CDR2 are LNHNV and YYDKDF (reference sequence). The CDR3 protein is CATSRGSEGTQYF. In nucleotides, the CDR3 is TGTGCCACCAGCAGAGGCAGTGAGGGGACCCAGTACTTC.

This clonotype has only a few counts. The chain carries TRBV6-5 and TRBJ1-1; TRBD1 is a possible D gene (5 bases). The CDR3 extends over 16 amino acids. V lost 0 bases, J lost 5 bases, and 16 bases lay in between. CDR1 is MNHEY, CDR2 SVGAGI, per germline. In DNA, the CDR3 is TGTGCCAGCAGTTACTCGCGCAGGGTCGGAGTGACTGAAGCTTTCTTT. Translating it yields CASSYSRRVGVTEAFF.

This clonotype showed up many times. CDR3 amino acids: CASSQADDPPNQPQHF. For the CDR3, the DNA is TGTGCCAGCAGCCAAGCCGACGACCCACCTAATCAGCCCCAGCATTTT. The chain links TRBV4-2 to TRBJ1-5, with D unresolved. CDR1 is LGHNA, CDR2 YNFKEQ, per germline. The CDR3 runs to 16 residues. V shed 1 base and J shed 4 bases, with 14 bases lying between them.

Only a few counts were recorded for this clonotype. J is TRBJ2-2 and V is TRBV11-2; TRBD1 matches at 9 bases. Germline V gene data show CDR1 as SGHAT and CDR2 as FQNNGV. V lost 4 bases, J lost 6 bases, and 15 bases stayed unmatched. The CDR3 is made up of 18 amino acids. The CDR3: CASSSIRGGQGKPGELFF. For the CDR3, the DNA is TGTGCCAGCAGCTCAATTAGGGGGGGACAGGGTAAACCCGGGGAGCTGTTTTTT.

The J gene is TRBJ1-2, the V gene TRBV20-1; no clear D. The CDR3 totals 11 residues. The germline V gene encodes CDR1 DFQATT and CDR2 SNEGSKA (reference sequence). CDR3: CSLYSNYGYTF. DNA for the CDR3: TGCAGCCTATACAGTAACTATGGCTACACCTTC.

In this sample, this clonotype turned up once. The J gene is TRBJ2-1, the V gene TRBV4-1; D is perhaps TRBD1 (5 bases). V lost 5 bases to trimming and J lost 5 bases, with 16 bases between them. Germline CDR1 reads MGHRA; CDR2 reads YSYEKL. The CDR3 length is 15 residues. The CDR3 DNA reads as TGCGCCAGCAGCGATCTTCTAGGGGCCCACAATGAGCAGTTCTTC. This gives the protein CASSDLLGAHNEQFF.

This clonotype was detected only a few times. The chain carries TRBV12-3 or TRBV12-4 and TRBJ1-3; no clear D. The CDR3 consists of 14 residues. V lost 6 bases and J lost 0, with 9 bases in between. The CDR3, as DNA: TGTGCCAGCAGCGCGACAAGCTCTGGAAACACCATATATTTT. This sequence encodes CASSATSSGNTIYF.

This clonotype turned up a few times. The chain links TRBV7-2 to TRBJ2-2; 9 bases fit TRBD1. V lost 1 base, J lost 8 bases, and 2 bases stayed unmatched. The CDR3 totals 14 residues. CDR1 is SGHTA, CDR2 FQGNSA, per germline. In DNA form, the CDR3 reads TGTGCCAGCAGCTTAGGACAGGGGGAGGGGGAGCTGTTTTTT. Translated, it gives CASSLGQGEGELFF.

The chain carries TRBV19 and TRBJ2-7; 8 bases map to TRBD2. After removal of 3 bases from V and 3 bases from J, the junction contained 7 bases not matched to a gene. Germline V CDR1 and CDR2: LNHDA, SQIVND (reference sequence). This CDR3 is built from 15 residues. This chain's CDR3 is CASSIKRGKHYEQYF. In DNA form, the CDR3 reads TGTGCCAGTAGTATCAAGCGGGGGAAACACTACGAGCAGTACTTC.

This clonotype has only a few counts. The rearrangement joins TRBV7-9 to TRBJ2-7, with D uncertain. Trimming left V 2 bases short and J 4 bases short, with 18 bases between. This CDR3 has 16 residues. Germline-derived CDR1 and CDR2 are SEHNR and FQNEAQ (reference sequence). The CDR3 DNA reads TGTGCCAGCAGCTTATTGTCCCCCTCTAGAGCTTACGAGCAGTACTTC. This encodes CASSLLSPSRAYEQYF.

The CDR3 DNA sequence: TGTGCCAGCAGGACCCAAGCGGGAGCGAGCTACGAGCAGTACTTC. Amino acids: CASRTQAGASYEQYF. The V and J genes are TRBV2 and TRBJ2-7; TRBD2 matches at 8 bases. CDR3 size: 15 residues. Germline-derived CDR1 and CDR2 are SNHLY and FYNNEI. After removal of 6 bases from V and 3 bases from J, the junction contained 10 bases not matched to a gene.

The rearrangement joins TRBV4-1 to TRBJ1-1; no firm D call. Deletions cut 4 bases from V and 1 base from J, with 10 bases between. The CDR3 is 14 amino acids. Germline V lookup: CDR1 MGHRA, CDR2 YSYEKL. The CDR3 loop reads CASSLDGANTEAFF. CDR3 bases: TGCGCCAGCAGCCTCGATGGAGCGAACACTGAAGCTTTCTTT.

There are many counts of this clonotype. CDR3 coding DNA: TGTGCCAGCAGCGTACAGGGTGCTAATGAAAAACTGTTTTTT. It yields the protein CASSVQGANEKLFF. J is TRBJ1-4 and V is TRBV2; tentative D call: TRBD1 (6 bases). Trimming took 6 bases from V and 3 from J, leaving 11 bases between them. The CDR3 is made up of 14 amino acids. Germline CDR1 is SNHLY and CDR2 is FYNNEI.

The rearrangement uses TRBV10-3 and TRBJ1-1; a possible D gene is TRBD1 (6 bases). Looked up from germline, CDR1 is ENHRY and CDR2 is SYGVKD. V dropped 3 bases and J dropped 2 bases, with 10 bases sitting between them. The CDR3 is 14 amino acids. CDR3 amino acids: CAISEQGANTEAFF. CDR3 DNA: TGTGCCATCAGTGAACAGGGAGCTAACACTGAAGCTTTCTTT.

This clonotype turned up a few times. The rearrangement links TRBV7-8 to TRBJ2-3, with 9 bases matching TRBD2. After removal of 2 bases from V and 0 bases from J, the junction contained 9 bases not matched to a gene. The CDR3 runs 18 residues. In germline, CDR1 is SGHVS, CDR2 FQNEAQ. The CDR3 nucleotides are TGTGCCAGCAGCTTACGACTAGCGGCCTACACTAGCACAGATACGCAGTATTTT. This gives the protein CASSLRLAAYTSTDTQYF.

V usage is TRBV11-3 and J usage is TRBJ1-4; D call uncertain. The germline V gene has CDR1 SGHNT and CDR2 YENEEA. The CDR3 runs to 17 residues. V lost 1 base and J lost 0, with 12 bases in between. CDR3 bases: TGTGCCAGCAGCTTAGGGCGGTTTGGGACAACTAATGAAAAACTGTTTTTT. This codes for CASSLGRFGTTNEKLFF.

In its sample, this clonotype was seen a few times. The V gene is TRBV5-1, the J gene TRBJ1-5; 8 nucleotides line up with TRBD1. This CDR3 comprises 15 residues. CDR1 and CDR2 (germline): SGHRS, YFSETQ. With V trimmed by 0 bases and J by 5 bases, 4 bases remained unmatched. CDR3 bases: TGCGCCAGCAGCTTGGGGACAGGGTTGGATCAGCCCCAGCATTTT. Its protein product is CASSLGTGLDQPQHF.

This sequence joins TRBV11-2 and TRBJ2-3; the D is unclear. Per the germline V gene, CDR1 is SGHAT and CDR2 is FQNNGV. The CDR3 spans 16 residues. V was cut by 1 base and J by 0 bases, with 11 bases left in between. CDR3 nucleotide sequence: TGTGCCAGCAGCTTAGGGGCAGGCATTAGCACAGATACGCAGTATTTT. This codes for CASSLGAGISTDTQYF.

The genes are TRBV10-3 and TRBJ2-7; 8 bases map to TRBD1. From germline, CDR1 is ENHRY and CDR2 SYGVKD. Germline trimming cut 0 bases from V and 4 bases from J; bases unmatched to any gene: 11. The CDR3 totals 17 residues. CDR3 DNA: TGTGCCATCAGTGAGTCGCAGACAGGGGTTACTCAATACGAGCAGTACTTC. Its protein is CAISESQTGVTQYEQYF.

This clonotype was detected only a few times. V usage is TRBV6-2 or TRBV6-3 and J usage is TRBJ2-3; D ambiguous. The germline gives CDR1 MNHEY, CDR2 SVGEGT. Trimming removed 3 bases at V and 2 bases at J, with 6 bases between. The CDR3 is made up of 13 amino acids. In DNA, the CDR3 is TGTGCCAGCAGTTATCGGGCCACAGATACGCAGTATTTT. Translating it yields CASSYRATDTQYF.

This clonotype came up a few times. The J gene is TRBJ1-6, the V gene TRBV4-1; no clear D gene. The V gene's germline CDR1 is MGHRA and CDR2 YSYEKL. The CDR3 length is 15 residues. V lost 1 base and J lost 3, with 7 bases in between. The CDR3 region is CASSQGTVYNSPLHF. CDR3 sequence (DNA): TGCGCCAGCAGCCAAGGCACAGTCTATAATTCACCCCTCCACTTT.

The genes are TRBV27 and TRBJ2-7, with 9 bases lining up with TRBD1. Germline V gene lookup returns CDR1 MNHEY and CDR2 SMNVEV (reference sequence). This CDR3 region has 14 residues. The trim removed 4 bases at V and 7 bases at J, leaving 8 bases unmatched. CDR3: CASSYGDRASEQYF. The CDR3 nucleotides are TGTGCCAGCAGTTATGGGGACAGGGCCTCTGAGCAGTACTTC.

The chain joins TRBV2 to TRBJ2-5; a possible D gene is TRBD1 (6 bases). The V and J ends lost 4 bases and 1 base respectively, with 13 bases between them. Germline CDR1 and CDR2: SNHLY and FYNNEI. The CDR3 spans 15 residues. DNA of the CDR3: TGTGCCAGCAGTGGAGACAGGCCACCCCAAGAGACCCAGTACTTC. It yields the protein CASSGDRPPQETQYF.